A single sample is the source of the 6 T cell receptor beta chains below, sequenced in a study of shared clonotypes between healthy human individuals (dated by TCRdb to about 2020). CD8 naive samples were obtained by positive selection for CCR7 among CD45RO-negative cells, yielding a CD45RA+CCR7+ population from which TemRA cells were excluded. Library prep was done by the immunoSEQ multiplex PCR assay. TCRdb took this table from immuneACCESS and kept in-frame rearrangements with V and J called. Such tables lack part of the clones; where checked against another copy, unresolved V genes explain under half of the gap, and the rest is unexplained. This sample has roughly 2 million clones in its table, and approximately 95% of those were observed once. Jointly, the top ten make up around 1.1% of the sample. The source material was naive CD8+ T cells sorted from blood. Read against the paper, the sample's cell subset or site label means: CD45RA+CCR7+. These receptors were obtained from a man younger than 30 in good health.

This rearrangement joins TRBV5-8 to TRBJ2-2; D possibly corresponds to TRBD2 (6 bases). Trimming removed 1 base at V and 1 base at J, with 8 bases between. CDR1 is SGHTS and CDR2 is YDEGEE in the germline V gene. The CDR3 has 15 residues. The CDR3 nucleotides read TGTGCCAGCAGCTTGTTAGCGGTGAACACCGGGGAGCTGTTTTTT. It encodes CASSLLAVNTGELFF.

The chain combines TRBV4-1 with TRBJ2-7, with 8 positions matching TRBD2. The CDR3 is 17 amino acids. Trimming took 3 bases from V and 4 from J; bases not matched to a gene: 14. The germline V gene encodes CDR1 MGHRA and CDR2 YSYEKL. The CDR3 DNA reads TGCGCCAGCAGCCATGTGGGTTCCGGGGGGGCCGGTTACGAGCAGTACTTC. Translated, it gives CASSHVGSGGAGYEQYF.

The chain employs TRBV28 and TRBJ2-7, with D possibly TRBD1 on 6 matching bases. Trimming removed 5 bases at V and 6 bases at J, with 17 bases between. The CDR3 is 14 amino acids. CDR1 is MDHEN and CDR2 is SYDVKM in the germline V gene. This CDR3 reads CASSGTPYSGEQYF. The CDR3 bases are TGTGCCAGCAGTGGGACACCCTACTCCGGCGAGCAGTACTTC.

The rearrangement joins TRBV5-6 to TRBJ2-7; 7 nucleotides line up with TRBD2. J lost 2 bases, V lost 4 bases, and 6 bases had no gene match. The CDR3 runs 14 residues. Germline V lookup: CDR1 SGHDT, CDR2 YYEEEE. The CDR3 spells CASSAGGSAYEQYF. The CDR3 DNA reads TGTGCCAGCAGCGCCGGGGGGAGTGCCTACGAGCAGTACTTC.

The gene calls are TRBV14 and TRBJ1-2; perhaps TRBD1 as D (6 bases). Trimming took off 4 bases at V and 4 bases at J, with 16 bases between the two ends. The germline V gene encodes CDR1 SGHDN and CDR2 FVKESK. This CDR3 is 15 amino acids long. Here the CDR3 reads CASSLDRTPLYGYTF. CDR3 bases: TGTGCCAGCAGCCTAGACAGGACCCCCCTCTATGGCTACACCTTC.

Details on this clone: This sample includes further DNA sequences coding for the same CDR3. The chain is built from TRBV27 and TRBJ2-7; weak D call: TRBD1 (5 bases). V was shortened by 5 bases and J by 4 bases, with 12 bases between the two germline ends. The CDR3 runs to 13 residues. Germline values: CDR1 MNHEY, CDR2 SMNVEV (reference sequence). CDR3 residues: CASSLQGNYEQYF. The CDR3 region has the DNA TGTGCCAGCAGTCTCCAGGGAAATTACGAGCAGTACTTC.